This T cell receptor (beta chain) was recovered during a study of OX40 agonist ivuxolimab in advanced cancers. Broadly, across the study: The costimulatory receptor OX40 (CD134) was targeted by ivuxolimab, a fully human IgG2 agonistic monoclonal antibody. Patients were allowed to have had prior anti-PD-1, anti-PD-L1 or anti-CTLA-4 therapy, and approximately 40% of the dose-escalation patients had been treated with checkpoint inhibitors. Peripheral TCRbeta sequencing was intended to test whether TCR sequence diversity was altered and clonal T-cell expansion was caused by ivuxolimab. Intravenous ivuxolimab was administered to patients every 2 weeks at six dose levels: 0.01, 0.1, 0.3, 1.5, 3 and 10 mg/kg. The paper describes the monotherapy dose-escalation part (N of about 52 patients) of the phase I trial of ivuxolimab. Three dose-escalation patients achieved partial responses, one with hepatocellular carcinoma and two with cutaneous melanoma. Among the approximately 50 dose-escalation patients, about 20 had hepatocellular carcinoma, 15 or so melanoma, 9 renal cell carcinoma and 9 head and neck cancer. The dose-escalation cohort was approximately 83% male with a mean age of approximately 60 years, ranging from roughly 23 to 80. On the study overall, not on this receptor specifically: Low levels of normalized T-cell clonal expansion were also shown by some nonresponding patients. After ivuxolimab, CD8+ T cells had more expanded clones than CD4+ T cells on average. At doses of 0.1 to 3.0 mg/kg, clonal expansion of both CD4+ and CD8+ T cells in blood was seen between baseline and week 6. Partial responders in the 0.1-3.0 mg/kg groups had among the lowest normalized peripheral clonal expansion, especially among CD8+ T cells. The antigen specificity of the clonally expanded peripheral T cells was not determined.

V drops 2 bases and J drops 3 bases, leaving 8 bases in between. CDR1 and CDR2, per the germline V gene, are MDHEN and SYDVKM. The CDR3 contains 13 residues, cysteine and phenylalanine counted. Only the CDR3 DNA stays, 39 bases, in frame from base 1. Patients with autoimmune disease history or receiving systemic immunosuppression were excluded from the trial. Peripheral blood for TCR sequencing was drawn from every dose cohort at baseline, at cycle 4 day 1 and at cycle 7 day 1. Samples were obtained from an open-label, multicenter, first-in-human phase I dose-escalation trial of ivuxolimab. Adults with locally advanced or metastatic head and neck squamous cell, hepatocellular, melanoma or renal cell carcinoma were enrolled in the trial. Before TCR sequencing, CD4+ T cells and CD8+ T cells from peripheral blood were sorted into separate populations. Genomic DNA was isolated from the sorted cells so that the TCRbeta CDR3 region could be sequenced. The immunoSEQ Assay was used for sequencing of TCRbeta CDR3 regions. This immuneACCESS table, as held by TCRdb, lists in-frame sequences with V and J called but not all clones. Of the missing ones, under half trace to an unresolved V gene in checked studies; the others have no known cause. For this sample the table gives 5,200 or so clones, of which roughly 64% were detected only once. Of the sample, approximately 49% is held by the ten largest clones.

With respect to this clone: Its antigen is currently not known. Base qualities are not provided; no much larger clone lies one nucleotide away.

The starting material was CD4+ or CD8+ T cells sorted from blood, obtained in a trial of the OX40 agonist ivuxolimab. This receptor chain uses TRBV28 and TRBJ2-7, with no reliable assignment of the D segment. The receptor comes from an adult with an advanced solid tumor such as melanoma, head and neck, liver or kidney cancer. The CDR3 in this case is CASSLRSDYEQYF. The DNA reads TGTGCCAGCAGTTTAAGGAGTGACTACGAGCAGTACTTC.